The sequence of this T cell receptor beta chain was determined in a study of memory CD4+ T cells and cytomegalovirus serostatus. Sequencing was performed with immunoSEQ multiplex PCR; in TCRdb, only in-frame clones are kept and a portion is missing. Found here are more than 40,000 clones, about three quarters of them singletons; the top ten hold 6.4%. The sort gate was single viable CD3+CD4+CD8-CD45RO+ cells for memory CD4+ T cells. The length of the CDR3 is 17 residues. V lost 1 base and J 3 bases, leaving 17 bases between the germline ends. The germline gives CDR1 MNHEY, CDR2 SMNVEV (reference sequence).

This receptor was obtained from an adult in good health and CMV-seronegative. Sequences were obtained from memory CD4+ T cells from blood. V and J are TRBV27 and TRBJ2-3; possibly TRBD1 for D (6 bases). The DNA for the CDR3 is TGTGCCAGCAGTTTATATCCCCGACTCCAGGGGACAGATACGCAGTATTTT. Protein: CASSLYPRLQGTDTQYF.